The T cell receptor beta chain under discussion was sequenced for a study of blood T cell repertoires in COVID-19 (dated by TCRdb to the early 2020s). In the study overall: Samples from collaborators originated in the United States, Italy and Spain and spanned both the acute and convalescent phases of COVID-19. The material from the prospective study consisted of cDNA or gDNA derived from T cells, B-cell-depleted T cells, or PBMCs. Subjects who had been exposed to COVID-19, were actively infected with it, or had recovered from it provided the deeply sampled blood TCRbeta repertoires that made up the dataset. The repertoires were released in a freely available public database intended as a resource for research on the immune response to SARS-CoV-2. The samples were drawn from two sources: the first 160 participants of the ongoing ImmuneRACE study, and 1,200 or so subjects contributed by 6 global collaborators. The sample metadata nearly always contained a de-identified subject ID, COVID-19 status, age in years and sex. Where available, HLA class I and class II types were obtained from metadata supplied by the sample provider rather than from assay-based typing. The research as a whole found: The amount of clinical and demographic metadata varied by source and participant and was provided uncurated.

The immunoSEQ Assay, a bias-controlled multiplex PCR, was used to amplify TCRbeta CDR3 regions from genomic DNA. The study's own analysis went as follows. The number of nucleated cells in each sample was estimated by amplification of reference gene primers within the assay. To quantify the absolute abundance of each unique TCRbeta CDR3 rearrangement, sequence reads were collapsed and filtered. Productive Simpson clonality was computed per sample as the square root of Simpson's diversity index over productive rearrangements. Sourced from immuneACCESS, this table was stored by TCRdb with only in-frame sequences that have V and J called. A share of the clones is absent; for the studies checked, an unresolved V gene accounts for under half, and the remainder has no known explanation. The V and J calls and clone size come from that table; D and trimming were worked out from the DNA. Within this sample are 350,000 or so clones, with roughly 90% of them counted one time only. The ten largest clones capture roughly 18% of the sample.

Its CDR3 holds 13 amino acids, cysteine through phenylalanine. Only the CDR3 DNA stays, 39 bases, in frame from base 1. CDR1 and CDR2 were assigned from the germline V gene (reference sequence) as SEHNR and FQNEAQ. At the junction V is shortened by 5 bases and J by 8 bases, with 15 bases in between. Enrolling through a virtual design, the prospective study's participants ranged in age from about 18 to 100 years and lived across 24 United States geographic areas. Cohort assignment in the prospective study relied on participant-reported clinical history from a screening survey and a study questionnaire. For ImmuneRACE Cohort 3, a participant was defined as recovered based on two consecutive negative NP/OP PCR tests, clearance by a healthcare professional, or resolution of symptoms. In the prospective study, mobile phlebotomists collected whole blood, serum and a nasopharyngeal or oropharyngeal swab from each participant. Prospective study participants could optionally give additional blood draws and questionnaires over an approximately 2-month period. Prospective study blood samples were shipped either frozen or at room temperature before DNA extraction.

A word on this clone: There is no known antigen for this receptor. Base qualities were left out, and no much larger clone turns up one base away.

Recombination connected TRBV7-9 to TRBJ1-2; the D gene is possibly TRBD1, with 6 bases matching. The sample taken for sequencing was PBMCs or T cells enriched from blood (not recorded which). The clonotype originates from a young woman who had recovered from COVID-19. CDR3 sequence: CASSRETGWGYTF. The nucleotides read TGTGCCAGCAGCCGAGAGACAGGATGGGGCTACACCTTC.